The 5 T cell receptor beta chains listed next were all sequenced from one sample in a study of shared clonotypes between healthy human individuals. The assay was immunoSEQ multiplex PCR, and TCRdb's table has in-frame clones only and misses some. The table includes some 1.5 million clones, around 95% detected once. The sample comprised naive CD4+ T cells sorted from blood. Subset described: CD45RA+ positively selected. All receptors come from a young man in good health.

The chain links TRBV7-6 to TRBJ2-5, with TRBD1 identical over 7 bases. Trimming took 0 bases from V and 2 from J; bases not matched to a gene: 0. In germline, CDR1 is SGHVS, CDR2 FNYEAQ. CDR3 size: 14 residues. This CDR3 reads CASSLAGQQETQYF. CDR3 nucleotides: TGTGCCAGCAGCTTAGCGGGACAGCAAGAGACCCAGTACTTC. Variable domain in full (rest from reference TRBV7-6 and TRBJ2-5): GAGVSQSPRYKVTKRGQDVALRCDPISGHVSLYWYRQALGQGPEFLTYFNYEAQQDKSGLPNDRFSAERPEGSISTLTIQRTEQRDSAMYRCASSLAGQQETQYFGPGTRLLVL.

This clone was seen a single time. The CDR3 reads CASSPRGRNYGYTF. The DNA of the CDR3 is TGTGCCAGCAGCCCCCGAGGCAGGAACTATGGCTACACCTTC. The chain carries TRBV7-8 and TRBJ1-2; D remains ambiguous. The germline V gene has CDR1 SGHVS and CDR2 FQNEAQ. CDR3 length equals 14 residues. Trimming cost V 5 bases and J 2 bases, with 12 bases left between them. The whole variable domain, remainder taken from reference TRBV7-8 and TRBJ1-2, is GAGVSQSPRYKVAKRGQDVALRCDPISGHVSLFWYQQALGQGPEFLTYFQNEAQLDKSGLPSDRFFAERPEGSVSTLKIQRTQQEDSAVYLCASSPRGRNYGYTFGSGTRLTVV.

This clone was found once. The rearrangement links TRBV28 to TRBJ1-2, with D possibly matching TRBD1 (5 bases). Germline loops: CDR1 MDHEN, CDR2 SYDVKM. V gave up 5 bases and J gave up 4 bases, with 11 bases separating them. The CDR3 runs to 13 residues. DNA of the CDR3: TGTGCCAGCAGTACCGACAGCTTCTATGGCTACACCTTC. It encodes CASSTDSFYGYTF.

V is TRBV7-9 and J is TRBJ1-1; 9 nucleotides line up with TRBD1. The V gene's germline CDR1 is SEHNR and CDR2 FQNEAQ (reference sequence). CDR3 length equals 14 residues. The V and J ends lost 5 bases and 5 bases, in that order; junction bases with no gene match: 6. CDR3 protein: CASSPGTGKTEAFF. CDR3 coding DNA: TGTGCCAGCAGCCCCGGGACAGGGAAAACTGAAGCTTTCTTT.

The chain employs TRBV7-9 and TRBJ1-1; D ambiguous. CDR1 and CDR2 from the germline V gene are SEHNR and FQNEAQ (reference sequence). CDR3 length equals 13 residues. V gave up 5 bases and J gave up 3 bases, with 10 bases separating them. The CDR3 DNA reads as TGTGCCAGCAGCCTCAGGAAAGACACTGAAGCTTTCTTT. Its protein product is CASSLRKDTEAFF.